What follows is one T cell receptor (beta chain) and its context. This CDR3 has 15 residues. V gave up 1 base and J gave up 4 bases; unmatched junction bases: 3. The germline gives CDR1 MGHRA, CDR2 YSYEKL. Using immunoSEQ multiplex PCR, the repertoire was profiled, and TCRdb retains in-frame clones only, with some absent. The table records 150,000 to 250,000 clones, around 94% of them present only once. The data are from a study of blood T cell repertoires in COVID-19. Study as a whole: Samples of COVID-19 (acute and convalescent) were obtained from the United States, Italy and Spain.

Seattle's cohort entered during active infection and was followed longitudinally. The chain links TRBV4-1 to TRBJ2-2, with TRBD1 matching over 7 bases. Sequenced: peripheral blood. The TCR comes from a man in his thirties or forties with COVID-19, enrolled during active disease. CDR3 region: CASSQGNRGTGELFF. Written as DNA, the CDR3 is TGCGCCAGCAGCCAAGGGAACAGGGGCACCGGGGAGCTGTTTTTT.